By sample share, the clone carrying this TCR beta chain is medium-sized. Antigen: not known. This entry belongs to a study of type 1 regulatory T cells. MiXCR, run by TCRdb on the reads, gives a single entry per CDR3 protein. The table shows fewer than 25,000 distinct CDR3 sequences, with more than 45% occurring only once. CDR3 length: 17 amino acids. In germline, CDR1 is MNHNY, CDR2 SVGAGI (reference sequence). V was pared by 1 base and J by 3 bases, with 6 bases of the junction left unmatched. The chain uses TRBV6-6 and TRBJ2-3, with TRBD2 matching 11 bases. The sequence was collected from a human donor in good health. The sample was cultured T cells, either the whole culture or a sorted T cell fraction (not recorded which). The CDR3 loop is CASSYLLAGGSTDTQYF. The CDR3 DNA is TGTGCCAGCAGTTACTTATTAGCGGGGGGGTCAACAGATACGCAGTATTTT.